The 22 T cell receptor beta chains below all came from one sample that was sequenced in a study of T cell responses to AZD1222 COVID-19 vaccine. Sequencing used immunoSEQ multiplex PCR; TCRdb keeps in-frame clones, though not all of them. The table lists hundreds of thousands of clones, around 92% of them singletons. The sample in question was peripheral blood, obtained 28 days after the second AZD1222 dose. The receptor set was obtained from an adult who received the AZD1222 COVID-19 vaccine.

The rearrangement uses TRBV5-6 and TRBJ1-2, with D tentatively TRBD1 (5 bases). The CDR3 spans 15 residues. V was trimmed by 3 bases and J by 2 bases, leaving 14 bases between them. CDR1 and CDR2 from the germline V gene are SGHDT and YYEEEE. CDR3 DNA: TGTGCCAGCAGCTACCCGGGACGGCTGAACTATGGCTACACCTTC. Protein sequence: CASSYPGRLNYGYTF.

The chain carries TRBV12-3 or TRBV12-4 and TRBJ1-5; D perhaps matches TRBD1 (5 bases). This CDR3 has 12 residues. Trimming removed 9 bases from V and 4 bases from J, with 10 bases in between. The CDR3 region is CASVGGNQPQHF. The CDR3 DNA sequence: TGTGCCAGTGTGGGGGGGAATCAGCCCCAGCATTTT.

The chain joins TRBV28 to TRBJ1-1; the D is unclear. The germline gives CDR1 MDHEN, CDR2 SYDVKM. The germline V and J ends were trimmed by 3 bases and 1 base, with 3 bases remaining between them. The CDR3 contains 12 residues. The CDR3 reads CASSLPNTEAFF. CDR3 DNA sequence: TGTGCCAGCAGTTTGCCGAACACTGAAGCTTTCTTT.

The V and J genes are TRBV10-3 and TRBJ2-7; 10 bases are shared with TRBD1. The length of the CDR3 is 14 residues. CDR1 and CDR2 (germline): ENHRY, SYGVKD. V trimming: 6 bases; J trimming: 0 bases; junction bases outside the gene matches: 2. CDR3: CAISGQGGSYEQYF. The CDR3, as DNA: TGTGCCATCAGCGGACAGGGGGGCTCCTACGAGCAGTACTTC.

The genes are TRBV27 and TRBJ2-7; 8 positions agree with TRBD2. This CDR3 comprises 15 residues. V trimming: 0 bases; J trimming: 0 bases; junction bases outside the gene matches: 1. CDR1 is MNHEY and CDR2 is SMNVEV in the germline V gene (reference sequence). CDR3 bases: TGTGCCAGCAGTTTATCGGGGACTAGCTCCTACGAGCAGTACTTC. Translated, it gives CASSLSGTSSYEQYF.

On this clone itself: A read error may produce the germline difference seen at one junction end. The gene calls are TRBV6-6 and TRBJ2-7; 8 bases are a match to TRBD2. Germline CDR1 is MNHNY and CDR2 is SVGAGI (reference sequence). The CDR3 runs 15 residues. The CDR3 DNA reads TGTGCCAGCAGCTACTTCCTCGGGACTAGCTACGAGCAGTACTTC. Its protein product is CASSYFLGTSYEQYF.

This chain's CDR3 is CASSSMTSGGTTDTQYF. The CDR3 DNA follows: TGTGCCAGCAGCTCCATGACTAGCGGGGGGACCACAGATACGCAGTATTTT. The chain is built from TRBV5-4 and TRBJ2-3; TRBD2 matches 13 bases. The CDR3 is 17 residues long. Germline-derived CDR1 and CDR2 are SGHNT and YYREEE (reference sequence). After removal of 3 bases from V and 2 bases from J, the junction contained 6 bases not matched to a gene.

V gene TRBV12-3 or TRBV12-4 combines with J gene TRBJ1-5; TRBD1 might be the D (5 bases). The CDR3 is made up of 12 amino acids. Trimming took off 4 bases at V and 9 bases at J, with 10 bases between the two ends. CDR3 nucleotide sequence: TGTGCCAGCAGTTCGGACATTTCGCCCCAGCATTTT. This gives the protein CASSSDISPQHF.

The V call is TRBV5-1, the J call TRBJ1-3; tentative D call: TRBD1 (5 bases). The CDR3 is 11 amino acids. Germline V gene data show CDR1 as SGHRS and CDR2 as YFSETQ. V gave up 7 bases and J gave up 8 bases, with 10 bases separating them. CDR3 DNA sequence: TGCGCCAGCGGTCTGGGGGACACCATATATTTT. It is translated as CASGLGDTIYF.

The chain employs TRBV24-1 and TRBJ1-1; 7 nucleotides agree with TRBD1. The CDR3 is 15 amino acids. J lost 5 bases, V lost 3 bases, and 8 bases had no gene match. From germline, CDR1 is KGHDR and CDR2 SFDVKD. CDR3 loop: CATSDRRTGRTEAFF. DNA for the CDR3: TGTGCCACCAGTGATCGCCGGACAGGTCGGACTGAAGCTTTCTTT.

V usage is TRBV5-6 and J usage is TRBJ2-7; TRBD2 matches 8 bases. This CDR3 has 13 amino acids. V shed 4 bases, J shed 5 bases, and the junction held 5 bases outside the gene matches. The germline V gene encodes CDR1 SGHDT and CDR2 YYEEEE. DNA of the CDR3: TGTGCCAGCAGCCTCGGGGGGGCCCACGAGCAGTACTTC. Protein sequence: CASSLGGAHEQYF.

The chain couples TRBV30 to TRBJ1-2; D may be TRBD1 (6 bases). The ends were cut back, 3 bases at V and 4 bases at J, with 18 bases in the middle. CDR1 is GTSNPN and CDR2 is SVGIG in the germline V gene (reference sequence). The length of the CDR3 is 15 residues. The chain's CDR3 is CAWSGRWGAGYGYTF. The CDR3 DNA is TGTGCCTGGAGCGGACGTTGGGGGGCCGGCTATGGCTACACCTTC.

The CDR3 nucleotides are TGTGCCAGCAGTAAAGTGCGGGTGGATTCACCCCTCCACTTT. Its translation: CASSKVRVDSPLHF. The chain carries TRBV28 and TRBJ1-6; D ambiguous. Germline V gene lookup returns CDR1 MDHEN and CDR2 SYDVKM. This CDR3 is 14 amino acids long. Trimming pared 5 bases from V and 8 bases from J, leaving 13 bases between.

V usage is TRBV5-1 and J usage is TRBJ2-3; TRBD1 matches at 7 bases. Trimming cost V 4 bases and J 0 bases; bases outside gene matches: 5. CDR1 is SGHRS and CDR2 is YFSETQ in the germline V gene. This CDR3 contains 15 residues. The CDR3 nucleotides read TGCGCCAGCAGCGCCGACAGGGTTAGCACAGATACGCAGTATTTT. This encodes CASSADRVSTDTQYF.

This clone has just one count. This specimen includes other DNA sequences encoding the same CDR3. CDR3 sequence reads: CAISERQNTEAFF. Here the CDR3 DNA reads TGTGCCATCAGTGAGAGGCAAAACACTGAAGCTTTCTTT. The chain uses TRBV10-3 and TRBJ1-1; no reliable D call. Trimming left V 2 bases short and J 2 bases short, with 6 bases between. The germline CDR1 and CDR2 sequences are ENHRY and SYGVKD. CDR3 size: 13 residues.

The chain joins TRBV7-9 to TRBJ2-5, with a tentative D call TRBD2 (7 bases). V lost 7 bases and J lost 2, with 14 bases in between. CDR1 and CDR2 from the germline V gene are SEHNR and FQNEAQ (reference sequence). The CDR3 is 14 residues long. The CDR3 region is CASTLGGEQETQYF. CDR3 DNA sequence: TGTGCCAGCACCCTAGGGGGGGAGCAAGAGACCCAGTACTTC.

The chain links TRBV28 to TRBJ2-2, with TRBD2 identical over 9 bases. The CDR3 has 16 residues. Germline loops: CDR1 MDHEN, CDR2 SYDVKM. V gave up 7 bases and J gave up 5 bases; unmatched junction bases: 11. This CDR3 reads CASTLLGLAGTGELFF. In DNA form, the CDR3 reads TGTGCCAGCACTCTCCTCGGGCTAGCGGGAACCGGGGAGCTGTTTTTT.

The chain is built from TRBV7-2 and TRBJ2-4; TRBD2 agrees at 14 bases. The ends lost 0 bases at V and 1 base at J; junction bases unmatched: 8. Germline V gene data show CDR1 as SGHTA and CDR2 as FQGNSA. The CDR3 contains 20 residues. The DNA for the CDR3 is TGTGCCAGCAGCTTAGCGACTAGCGGGAGGGCCGAGGCGGCCAAAAACATTCAGTACTTC. This sequence encodes CASSLATSGRAEAAKNIQYF.

The chain uses TRBV28 and TRBJ1-2; D remains ambiguous. CDR3 length: 13 amino acids. Germline values: CDR1 MDHEN, CDR2 SYDVKM. V dropped 8 bases and J dropped 2 bases, with 12 bases sitting between them. The CDR3 sequence: CASRRDANYGYTF. Written as DNA, the CDR3 is TGTGCCAGCCGGCGCGACGCAAACTATGGCTACACCTTC.

This chain joins TRBV24-1 and TRBJ2-2; weak D call: TRBD2 (5 bases). CDR3 length equals 15 residues. CDR1 is KGHDR, CDR2 SFDVKD, per germline. Trimming stripped 6 bases from V and 5 bases from J, with 15 bases between. In DNA, the CDR3 is TGTGCCACCAGTAAACGGGGTTGGGAAACCGGGGAGCTGTTTTTT. Translation: CATSKRGWETGELFF.

The rearrangement uses TRBV4-1 and TRBJ1-5; perhaps TRBD1 as D (5 bases). The V gene's germline CDR1 is MGHRA and CDR2 YSYEKL. This CDR3 region has 15 residues. Trimming removed 5 bases at V and 2 bases at J, with 13 bases between. The CDR3 coding sequence is TGCGCCAGCAGCGCCCTACCCAGGGGCAATCAGCCCCAGCATTTT. Translating gives CASSALPRGNQPQHF.

This clone has only one observation. The chain combines TRBV2 with TRBJ1-1, with TRBD1 matching 9 bases. This CDR3 has 12 amino acids. V was clipped by 1 base and J by 10 bases; unmatched bases: 1. Looked up from germline, CDR1 is SNHLY and CDR2 is FYNNEI. The CDR3 protein is CASSEETGGAFF. As DNA, the CDR3 is TGTGCCAGCAGTGAAGAGACAGGGGGAGCTTTCTTT.